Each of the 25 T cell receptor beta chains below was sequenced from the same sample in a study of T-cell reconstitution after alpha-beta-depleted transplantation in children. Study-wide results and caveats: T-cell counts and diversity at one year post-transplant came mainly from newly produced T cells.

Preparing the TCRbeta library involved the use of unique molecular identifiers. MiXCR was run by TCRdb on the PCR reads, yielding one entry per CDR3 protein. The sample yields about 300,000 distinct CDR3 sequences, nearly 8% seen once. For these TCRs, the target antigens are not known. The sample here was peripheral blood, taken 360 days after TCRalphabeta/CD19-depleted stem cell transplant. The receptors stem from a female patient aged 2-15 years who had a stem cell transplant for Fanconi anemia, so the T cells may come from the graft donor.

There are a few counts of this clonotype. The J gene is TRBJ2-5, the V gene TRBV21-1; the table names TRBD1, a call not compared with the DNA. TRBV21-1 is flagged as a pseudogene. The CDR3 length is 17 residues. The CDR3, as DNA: TGTGCCAGCAGAGCAGTCAAACTTAGCGCAGGGCAAGAGACCCAGTACTTC. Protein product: CASRAVKLSAGQETQYF.

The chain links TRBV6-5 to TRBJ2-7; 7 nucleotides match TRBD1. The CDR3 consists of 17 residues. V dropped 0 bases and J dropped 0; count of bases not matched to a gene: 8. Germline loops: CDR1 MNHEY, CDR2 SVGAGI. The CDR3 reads CASSYSVTAGGSYEQYF. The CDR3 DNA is TGTGCCAGCAGTTACTCGGTAACTGCAGGGGGCTCCTACGAGCAGTACTTC.

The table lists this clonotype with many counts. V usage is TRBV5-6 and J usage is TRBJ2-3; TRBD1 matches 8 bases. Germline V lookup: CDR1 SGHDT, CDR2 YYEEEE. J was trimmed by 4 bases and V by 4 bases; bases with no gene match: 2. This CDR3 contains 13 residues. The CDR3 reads CASSMTGADTQYF. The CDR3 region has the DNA TGTGCCAGCAGCATGACAGGGGCAGATACGCAGTATTTT. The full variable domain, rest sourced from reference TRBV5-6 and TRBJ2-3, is DAGVTQSPTHLIKTRGQQVTLRCSPKSGHDTVSWYQQALGQGPQFIFQYYEEEERQRGNFPDRFSGHQFPNYSSELNVNALLLGDSALYLCASSMTGADTQYFGPGTRLTVL.

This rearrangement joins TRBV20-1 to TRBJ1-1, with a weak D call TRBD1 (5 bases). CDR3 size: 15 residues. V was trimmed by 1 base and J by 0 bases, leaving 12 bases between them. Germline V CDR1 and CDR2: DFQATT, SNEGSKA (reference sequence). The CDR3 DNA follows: TGCAGTGCTAGAGGGGACGCAGGTCTGAACACTGAAGCTTTCTTT. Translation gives CSARGDAGLNTEAFF.

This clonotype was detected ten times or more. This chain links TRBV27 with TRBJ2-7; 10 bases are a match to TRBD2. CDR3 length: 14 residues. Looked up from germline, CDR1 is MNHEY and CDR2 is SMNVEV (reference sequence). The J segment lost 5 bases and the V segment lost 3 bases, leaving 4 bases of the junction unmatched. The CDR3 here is CASSFSGRGHEQYF. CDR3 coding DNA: TGTGCCAGCAGTTTCAGCGGGAGGGGCCACGAGCAGTACTTC.

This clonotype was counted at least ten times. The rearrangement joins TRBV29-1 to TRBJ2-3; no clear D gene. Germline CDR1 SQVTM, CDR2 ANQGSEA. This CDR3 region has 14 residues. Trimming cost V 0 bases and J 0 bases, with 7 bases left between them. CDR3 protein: CSVEEAPSTDTQYF. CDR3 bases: TGCAGCGTTGAAGAAGCCCCTAGCACAGATACGCAGTATTTT.

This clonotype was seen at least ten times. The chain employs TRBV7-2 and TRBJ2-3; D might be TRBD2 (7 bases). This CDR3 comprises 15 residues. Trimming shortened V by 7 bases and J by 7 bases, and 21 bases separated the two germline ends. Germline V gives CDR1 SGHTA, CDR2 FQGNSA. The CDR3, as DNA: TGTGCCAGCAACCTTGGCGGGGGCTGGGGAAATACGCAGTATTTT. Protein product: CASNLGGGWGNTQYF.

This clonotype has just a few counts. CDR3 DNA: TGTGCCAGCAGTACGGACAGGGCGGCTACCCCTGAAGCTTTCTTT. Protein: CASSTDRAATPEAFF. The chain combines TRBV6-5 with TRBJ1-1, with 8 nucleotides matching TRBD1. Germline lookup yields CDR1 MNHEY and CDR2 SVGAGI. V shed 5 bases and J 6 bases; nucleotides not matched to a gene: 11. The CDR3 loop spans 15 amino acids.

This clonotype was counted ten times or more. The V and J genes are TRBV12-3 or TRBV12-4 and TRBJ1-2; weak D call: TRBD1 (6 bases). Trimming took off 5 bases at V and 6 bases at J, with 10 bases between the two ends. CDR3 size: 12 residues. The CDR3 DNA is TGTGCCAGCAGTGTTACAGGGAATGGCTACACCTTC. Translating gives CASSVTGNGYTF.

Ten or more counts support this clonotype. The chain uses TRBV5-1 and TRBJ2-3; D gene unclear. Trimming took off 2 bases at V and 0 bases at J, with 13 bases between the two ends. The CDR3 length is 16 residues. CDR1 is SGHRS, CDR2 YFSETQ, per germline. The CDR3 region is CASSFGSGSSTDTQYF. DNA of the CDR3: TGCGCCAGCAGCTTCGGATCAGGATCTAGCACAGATACGCAGTATTTT.

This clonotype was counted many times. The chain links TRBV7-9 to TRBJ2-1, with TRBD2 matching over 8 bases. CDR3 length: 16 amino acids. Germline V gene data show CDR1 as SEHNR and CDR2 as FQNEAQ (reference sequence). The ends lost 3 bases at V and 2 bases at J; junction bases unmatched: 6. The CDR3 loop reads CASSFSAGGTYNEQFF. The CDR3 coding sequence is TGTGCCAGCAGCTTCTCGGCGGGAGGAACCTACAATGAGCAGTTCTTC.

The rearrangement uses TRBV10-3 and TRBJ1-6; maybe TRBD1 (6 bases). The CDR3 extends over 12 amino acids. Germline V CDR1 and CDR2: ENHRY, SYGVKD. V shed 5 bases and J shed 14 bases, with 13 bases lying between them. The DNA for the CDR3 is TGTGCCATCAGTCCACAGGGAGAGTCCCTCCACTTT. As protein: CAISPQGESLHF.

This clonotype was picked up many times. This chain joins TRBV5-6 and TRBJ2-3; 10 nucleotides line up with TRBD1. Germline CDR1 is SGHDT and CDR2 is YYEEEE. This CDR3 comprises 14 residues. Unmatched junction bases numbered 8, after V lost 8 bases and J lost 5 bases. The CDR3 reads CASSRDRGRDTQYF. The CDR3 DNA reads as TGTGCCAGTAGCCGGGACAGGGGACGAGATACGCAGTATTTT.

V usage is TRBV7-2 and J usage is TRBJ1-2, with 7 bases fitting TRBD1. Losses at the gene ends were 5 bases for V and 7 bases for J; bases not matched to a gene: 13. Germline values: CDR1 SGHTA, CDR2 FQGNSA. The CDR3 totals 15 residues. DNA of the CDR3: TGTGCCAGCAGCCGTCAACAGGGGAGAGACTTTGGCTACACCTTC. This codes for CASSRQQGRDFGYTF.

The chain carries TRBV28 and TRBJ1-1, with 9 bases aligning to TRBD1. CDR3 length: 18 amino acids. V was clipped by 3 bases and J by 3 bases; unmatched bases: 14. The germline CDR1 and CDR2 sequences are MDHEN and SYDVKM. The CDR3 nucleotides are TGTGCCAGCAGTTTTTACAGGGCTCCAGGGACAGGGTACACTGAAGCTTTCTTT. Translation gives CASSFYRAPGTGYTEAFF.

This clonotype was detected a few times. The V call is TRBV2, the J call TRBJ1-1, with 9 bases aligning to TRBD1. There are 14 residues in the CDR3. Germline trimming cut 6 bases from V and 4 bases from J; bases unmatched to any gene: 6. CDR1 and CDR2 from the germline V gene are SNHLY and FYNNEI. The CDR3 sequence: CASRINRGLTEAFF. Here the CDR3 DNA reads TGTGCCAGCAGGATAAACAGGGGGCTCACTGAAGCTTTCTTT.

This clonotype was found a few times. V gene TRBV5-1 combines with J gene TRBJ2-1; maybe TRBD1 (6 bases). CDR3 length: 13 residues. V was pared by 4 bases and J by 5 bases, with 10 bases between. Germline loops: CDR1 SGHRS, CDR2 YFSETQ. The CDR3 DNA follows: TGCGCCAGCAGCCGTCGGACAGACAATGAGCAGTTCTTC. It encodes CASSRRTDNEQFF.

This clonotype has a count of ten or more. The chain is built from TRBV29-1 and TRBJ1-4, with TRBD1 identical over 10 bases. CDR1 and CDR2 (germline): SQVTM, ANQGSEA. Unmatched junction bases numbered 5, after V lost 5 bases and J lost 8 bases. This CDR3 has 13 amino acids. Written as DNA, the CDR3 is TGCAGCGTTAGACAGGGGGCTTGGGAAAAACTGTTTTTT. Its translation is CSVRQGAWEKLFF. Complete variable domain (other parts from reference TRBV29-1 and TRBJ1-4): SAVISQKPSRDICQRGTSLTIQCQVDSQVTMMFWYRQQPGQSLTLIATANQGSEATYESGFVIDKFPISRPNLTFSTLTVSNMSPEDSSIYLCSVRQGAWEKLFFGSGTQLSVL.

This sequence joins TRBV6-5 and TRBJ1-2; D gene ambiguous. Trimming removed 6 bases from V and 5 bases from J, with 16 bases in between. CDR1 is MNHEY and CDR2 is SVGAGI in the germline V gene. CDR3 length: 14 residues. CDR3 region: CASSRTEGIYGYTF. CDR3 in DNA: TGTGCCAGCAGCCGAACCGAAGGGATTTATGGCTACACCTTC.

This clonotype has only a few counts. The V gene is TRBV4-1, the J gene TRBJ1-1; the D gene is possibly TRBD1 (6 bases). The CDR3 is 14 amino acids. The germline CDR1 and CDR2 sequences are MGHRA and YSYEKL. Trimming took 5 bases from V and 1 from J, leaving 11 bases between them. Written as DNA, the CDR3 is TGCGCCAGCAGCTACAGGGATACGAACACTGAAGCTTTCTTT. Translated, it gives CASSYRDTNTEAFF.

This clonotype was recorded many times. CDR3 DNA sequence: TGTGCCAGCAGTGAGGGGACAGGGGGTTCACCCCTCCACTTT. Its protein product is CASSEGTGGSPLHF. The V gene is TRBV6-1, the J gene TRBJ1-6; 11 bases match TRBD1. With 3 bases clipped from V and 9 bases from J, the junction kept 1 base outside the gene matches. This CDR3 contains 14 residues. CDR1 and CDR2 from the germline V gene are MNHNS and SASEGT.

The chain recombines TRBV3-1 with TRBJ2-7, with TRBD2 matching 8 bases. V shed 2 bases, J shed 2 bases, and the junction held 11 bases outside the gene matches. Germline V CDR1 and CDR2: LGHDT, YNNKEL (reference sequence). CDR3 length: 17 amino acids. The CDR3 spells CASSQFRAGGSPYEQYF. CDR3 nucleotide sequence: TGTGCCAGCAGCCAATTTCGCGCGGGGGGTTCCCCCTACGAGCAGTACTTC.

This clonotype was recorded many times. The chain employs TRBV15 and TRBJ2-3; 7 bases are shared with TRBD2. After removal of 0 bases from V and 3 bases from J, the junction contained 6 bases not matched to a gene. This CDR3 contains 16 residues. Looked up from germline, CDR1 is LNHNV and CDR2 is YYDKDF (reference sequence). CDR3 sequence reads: CATSRDSGLVTDTQYF. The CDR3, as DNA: TGTGCCACCAGCAGAGATTCAGGACTAGTAACAGATACGCAGTATTTT.

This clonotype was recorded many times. The CDR3 is CASSPEVGYPEAFF. Here the CDR3 DNA reads TGTGCCAGCTCACCGGAAGTGGGGTATCCTGAAGCTTTCTTT. This sequence joins TRBV18 and TRBJ1-1, with D hard to call. Germline assignment: CDR1 KGHSH and CDR2 LQKENI. The ends were cut back, 3 bases at V and 6 bases at J, with 14 bases in the middle. The CDR3 has 14 residues.

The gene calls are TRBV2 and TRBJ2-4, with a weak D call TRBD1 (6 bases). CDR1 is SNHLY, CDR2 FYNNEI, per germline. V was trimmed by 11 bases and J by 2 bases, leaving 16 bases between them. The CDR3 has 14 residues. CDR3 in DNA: TGTGCCGTACAGGGATCCGCATCCAAAAACATTCAGTACTTC. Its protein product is CAVQGSASKNIQYF.